These 14 T cell receptor beta chains were sequenced from one sample in a study of T cell changes during pregnancy in multiple sclerosis. Clones were read by immunoSEQ multiplex PCR, and TCRdb kept only the in-frame ones, dropping some. Of tens of thousands of clones detected, around 93% appear once; the ten largest clones hold about 1.7%. The material sequenced was peripheral blood, taken after pregnancy. Receptors were obtained from a female donor with multiple sclerosis, enrolled in a pregnancy study.

The genes are TRBV4-1 and TRBJ2-7; TRBD2 agrees at 7 bases. The CDR3 has 15 amino acids. Trimming removed 1 base from V and 3 bases from J; junction bases left unmatched: 6. Germline CDR1 is MGHRA and CDR2 is YSYEKL. CDR3: CASSQGGGTNYEQYF. In nucleotides, the CDR3 is TGCGCCAGCAGCCAAGGGGGGGGTACTAACTACGAGCAGTACTTC.

The V gene is TRBV6-6, the J gene TRBJ1-1; D perhaps matches TRBD1 (6 bases). Germline V gene lookup returns CDR1 MNHNY and CDR2 SVGAGI (reference sequence). The CDR3 consists of 13 residues. V lost 4 bases and J lost 2, with 8 bases in between. CDR3 region: CASSSGVNTEAFF. CDR3 nucleotides: TGTGCCAGCAGTTCAGGGGTTAACACTGAAGCTTTCTTT.

J is TRBJ2-1 and V is TRBV19; D is unresolved. CDR1 LNHDA and CDR2 SQIVND come from the germline V gene (reference sequence). V was cut by 5 bases and J by 0 bases, with 5 bases left in between. The CDR3 covers 13 residues. CDR3 sequence: CASSGSSYNEQFF. The CDR3 DNA reads as TGTGCCAGTAGTGGTAGCTCCTACAATGAGCAGTTCTTC.

V and J are TRBV14 and TRBJ2-3; tentative D call: TRBD2 (5 bases). With 4 bases removed from V and 4 bases from J, the gap between germline ends came to 15 bases. This CDR3 is 15 amino acids long. Germline CDR1 and CDR2: SGHDN and FVKESK. The CDR3, as DNA: TGTGCCAGCAGCCCGCTCGGGGTTTGGGCAGATACGCAGTATTTT. This translates into CASSPLGVWADTQYF.

This clone was detected once. This sequence joins TRBV28 and TRBJ2-1; TRBD1 matches at 9 bases. The V gene end was trimmed by 2 bases and the J gene end by 6 bases; junction bases not matched to a gene: 5. CDR3 length: 15 residues. The germline gives CDR1 MDHEN, CDR2 SYDVKM. CDR3 sequence reads: CASSLPKDRGNEQFF. The CDR3, as DNA: TGTGCCAGCAGTTTACCTAAGGACAGGGGCAATGAGCAGTTCTTC.

The genes are TRBV6-1 and TRBJ1-4; tentatively, D is TRBD1 (6 bases). This CDR3 region has 14 residues. Looked up from germline, CDR1 is MNHNS and CDR2 is SASEGT. Trimming shortened V by 6 bases and J by 8 bases, and 16 bases separated the two germline ends. In nucleotides, the CDR3 is TGTGCCAGCAGGGCACAGGGAGTTGGCGAAAAACTGTTTTTT. Protein: CASRAQGVGEKLFF.

The rearrangement uses TRBV6-4 and TRBJ2-1, with TRBD2 as a possible D gene (5 bases). There are 13 residues in the CDR3. Germline CDR1 reads MRHNA; CDR2 reads SNTAGT. Deletions cut 3 bases from V and 10 bases from J, with 13 bases between. This CDR3 is CASSEDPRGEQFF. As DNA, the CDR3 is TGTGCCAGCAGTGAGGACCCCCGAGGGGAGCAGTTCTTC.

This chain connects TRBV6-4 to TRBJ1-5, with 8 bases that match TRBD1. CDR1 is MRHNA and CDR2 is SNTAGT in the germline V gene. V was pared by 5 bases and J by 2 bases, with 14 bases of the junction left unmatched. CDR3 length equals 18 residues. Here the CDR3 reads CASSPRDRTTFRNQPQHF. In DNA form, the CDR3 reads TGTGCCAGCAGTCCCCGGGACAGGACTACCTTTCGCAATCAGCCCCAGCATTTT.

The rearrangement joins TRBV19 to TRBJ2-7; 8 bases are a match to TRBD2. V lost 4 bases and J lost 3; bases outside the gene matches: 8. In germline, CDR1 is LNHDA, CDR2 SQIVND (reference sequence). CDR3 length: 15 amino acids. Here the CDR3 reads CASSNPSGRSYEQYF. The CDR3 nucleotides read TGTGCCAGTAGTAATCCTAGCGGGCGTAGCTACGAGCAGTACTTC. Variable domain in full (rest from reference TRBV19 and TRBJ2-7): DGGITQSPKYLFRKEGQNVTLSCEQNLNHDAMYWYRQDPGQGLRLIYYSQIVNDFQKGDIAEGYSVSREKKESFPLTVTSAQKNPTAFYLCASSNPSGRSYEQYFGPGTRLTVT.

The genes are TRBV7-3 and TRBJ2-3, with D possibly TRBD2 on 6 matching bases. Germline-derived CDR1 and CDR2 are SGHTA and FQGTGA. With 1 base removed from V and 2 bases from J, the gap between germline ends came to 19 bases. This CDR3 has 18 amino acids. CDR3 in DNA: TGTGCCAGCAGCTTAAACACGGGAGCCAGCTTTTTCACAGATACGCAGTATTTT. Translating it yields CASSLNTGASFFTDTQYF.

The chain is built from TRBV28 and TRBJ2-7, with 10 bases matching TRBD2. CDR1 and CDR2 (germline): MDHEN, SYDVKM. The CDR3 consists of 18 residues. Losses at the gene ends were 3 bases for V and 2 bases for J; bases not matched to a gene: 13. The CDR3 protein is CASSFSSGRVPLTYEQYF. In DNA, the CDR3 is TGTGCCAGCAGTTTCTCGAGCGGGAGGGTCCCCTTAACCTACGAGCAGTACTTC.

V and J are TRBV7-9 and TRBJ2-1; 11 positions match TRBD2. The germline V gene encodes CDR1 SEHNR and CDR2 FQNEAQ (reference sequence). V gave up 5 bases and J gave up 4 bases; unmatched junction bases: 10. The CDR3 loop spans 17 amino acids. The CDR3 loop reads CASSLGQGLAGYNEQFF. The CDR3, as DNA: TGTGCCAGCAGCCTAGGTCAAGGACTAGCGGGTTACAATGAGCAGTTCTTC.

This sequence joins TRBV2 and TRBJ1-5; D is undetermined. Between the trimmed V and J ends, which lost 6 bases and 0 bases, there was a span of 9 bases. Per the germline V gene, CDR1 is SNHLY and CDR2 is FYNNEI. CDR3 length: 14 amino acids. As DNA, the CDR3 is TGTGCCAGCAGAGGAGGGATTAGCAATCAGCCCCAGCATTTT. Residues: CASRGGISNQPQHF.

This rearrangement joins TRBV27 to TRBJ2-7; 13 nucleotides agree with TRBD2. This CDR3 is 15 amino acids long. V shed 4 bases, J shed 4 bases, and the junction held 4 bases outside the gene matches. CDR1 and CDR2 from the germline V gene are MNHEY and SMNVEV (reference sequence). The DNA of the CDR3 is TGTGCCAGCAGTTCCGGGACTAGCGGGATTTACGAGCAGTACTTC. This codes for CASSSGTSGIYEQYF.